Below, 7 T cell receptor beta chains from the same sample are listed, as sequenced in a study of OX40 agonist ivuxolimab in advanced cancers. The repertoire was sequenced with immunoSEQ multiplex PCR; TCRdb's copy has only in-frame clones and lacks some. Found here are some 46,000 clones, roughly 94% of them singletons; the top ten hold 9.5% to 11%. The sample here was CD4+ or CD8+ T cells sorted from blood, taken in a trial of the OX40 agonist ivuxolimab. These receptors all come from an adult with an advanced solid tumor such as melanoma, head and neck, liver or kidney cancer.

This rearrangement joins TRBV4-3 to TRBJ2-7; the match to TRBD1 covers 8 bases. CDR1 is LGHNA, CDR2 YSLEER, per germline. Unmatched junction bases numbered 6, after V lost 4 bases and J lost 1 base. CDR3 length: 15 amino acids. CDR3 sequence (DNA): TGCGCCAGCAGCCCCGGACAGGGTGCTTCCTACGAGCAGTACTTC. Translation: CASSPGQGASYEQYF.

This rearrangement joins TRBV10-3 to TRBJ1-2; no clear D gene. The CDR3 is 15 residues long. Trimming took 0 bases from V and 5 from J, leaving 13 bases between them. Germline CDR1 reads ENHRY; CDR2 reads SYGVKD. The CDR3 DNA follows: TGTGCCATCAGTGAGTCGACGAGGGAAGAATATGGCTACACCTTC. Encoded protein: CAISESTREEYGYTF.

The V and J genes are TRBV7-8 and TRBJ2-1, with 7 bases lining up with TRBD2. Trimming at V came to 5 bases and at J to 8 bases, leaving 12 bases not matched to a gene. CDR1 is SGHVS and CDR2 is FQNEAQ in the germline V gene. CDR3 size: 15 residues. The CDR3 region has the DNA TGTGCCAGCAGCCTGCGACTAGCTCCCAGGTATGAGCAGTTCTTC. This gives the protein CASSLRLAPRYEQFF.

The chain links TRBV7-8 to TRBJ2-2; 14 nucleotides agree with TRBD2. Trimming took 5 bases from V and 4 from J; bases not matched to a gene: 9. Germline loops: CDR1 SGHVS, CDR2 FQNEAQ. The CDR3 sequence is 18 residues long. This chain's CDR3 is CASSPGTSGRMSTGELFF. The CDR3 DNA reads as TGTGCCAGCAGCCCCGGGACTAGCGGGAGAATGAGCACCGGGGAGCTGTTTTTT.

V gene TRBV27 combines with J gene TRBJ2-1; 11 bases line up with TRBD2. The CDR3 is made up of 15 amino acids. V lost 6 bases and J lost 9; bases outside the gene matches: 10. Germline V CDR1 and CDR2: MNHEY, SMNVEV (reference sequence). The CDR3 spells CASRPLAGGRGEQFF. The CDR3 coding sequence is TGTGCCAGCAGGCCGCTAGCGGGAGGTCGGGGTGAGCAGTTCTTC.

The rearrangement joins TRBV27 to TRBJ1-2; D remains unclear. This CDR3 contains 14 residues. Trimming pared 5 bases from V and 6 bases from J, leaving 16 bases between. In germline, CDR1 is MNHEY, CDR2 SMNVEV (reference sequence). This CDR3 is CASSPYEGINGYTF. In DNA form, the CDR3 reads TGTGCCAGCAGTCCTTATGAGGGAATCAATGGCTACACCTTC.

V is TRBV7-2 and J is TRBJ1-3; unclear D gene. Germline V lookup: CDR1 SGHTA, CDR2 FQGNSA. CDR3 length: 16 amino acids. Deletions cut 0 bases from V and 3 bases from J, with 12 bases between. The CDR3 loop is CASSLAGSGYGNTIYF. CDR3 DNA sequence: TGTGCCAGCAGCTTAGCTGGATCCGGGTATGGAAACACCATATATTTT.